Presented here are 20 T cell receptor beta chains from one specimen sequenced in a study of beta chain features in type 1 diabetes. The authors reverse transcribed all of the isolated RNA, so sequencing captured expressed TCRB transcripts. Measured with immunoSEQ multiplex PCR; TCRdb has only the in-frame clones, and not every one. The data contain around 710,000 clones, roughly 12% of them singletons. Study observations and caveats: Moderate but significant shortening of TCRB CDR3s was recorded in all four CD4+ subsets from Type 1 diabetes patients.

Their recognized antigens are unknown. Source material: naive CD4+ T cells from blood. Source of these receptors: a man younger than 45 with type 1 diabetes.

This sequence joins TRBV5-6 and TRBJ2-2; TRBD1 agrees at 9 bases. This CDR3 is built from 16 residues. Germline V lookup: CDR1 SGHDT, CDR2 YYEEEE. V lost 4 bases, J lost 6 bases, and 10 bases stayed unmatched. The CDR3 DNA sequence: TGTGCCAGCAGCGAATCCGGGACAGGGCGACCCGGGGAGCTGTTTTTT. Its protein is CASSESGTGRPGELFF.

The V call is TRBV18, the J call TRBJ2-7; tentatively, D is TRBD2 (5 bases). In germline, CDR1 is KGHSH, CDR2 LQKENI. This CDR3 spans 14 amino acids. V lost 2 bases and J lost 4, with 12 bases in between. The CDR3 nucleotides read TGTGCCAGCTCACCATTGAGGGAAAAATACGAGCAGTACTTC. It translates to CASSPLREKYEQYF. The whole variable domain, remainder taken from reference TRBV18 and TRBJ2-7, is NAGVMQNPRHLVRRRGQEARLRCSPMKGHSHVYWYRQLPEEGLKFMVYLQKENIIDESGMPKERFSAEFPKEGPSILRIQQVVRGDSAAYFCASSPLREKYEQYFGPGTRLTVT.

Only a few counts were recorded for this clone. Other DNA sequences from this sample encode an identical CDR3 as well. The CDR3 DNA reads as TGCAGCGTTGGGGCCGGGAGCAATCAGCCCCAGCATTTT. Translation gives CSVGAGSNQPQHF. The gene calls are TRBV29-1 and TRBJ1-5; no clear D. V lost 4 bases and J 1 base, leaving 8 bases between the germline ends. The CDR3 has 13 amino acids. CDR1 and CDR2 from the germline V gene are SQVTM and ANQGSEA.

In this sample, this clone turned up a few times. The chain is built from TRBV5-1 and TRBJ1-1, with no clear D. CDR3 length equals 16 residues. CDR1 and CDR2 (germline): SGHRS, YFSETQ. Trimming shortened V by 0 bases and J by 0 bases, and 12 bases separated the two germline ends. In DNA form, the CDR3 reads TGCGCCAGCAGCTTGGTGTACTGGGGTATGAACACTGAAGCTTTCTTT. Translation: CASSLVYWGMNTEAFF.

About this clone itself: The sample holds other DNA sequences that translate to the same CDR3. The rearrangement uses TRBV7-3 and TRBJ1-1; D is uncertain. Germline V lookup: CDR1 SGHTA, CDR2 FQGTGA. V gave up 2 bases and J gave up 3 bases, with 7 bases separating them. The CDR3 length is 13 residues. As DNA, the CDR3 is TGTGCCAGCAGCTTAGTTCGAGACACTGAAGCTTTCTTT. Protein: CASSLVRDTEAFF.

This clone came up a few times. This CDR3 is CASRGGDRETQYF. Written as DNA, the CDR3 is TGTGCCAGCAGAGGGGGGGATCGAGAGACCCAGTACTTC. V is TRBV7-2 and J is TRBJ2-5; D is perhaps TRBD2 (7 bases). The V end was cut by 6 bases, the J end by 4 bases, with 12 bases between. Germline CDR1 and CDR2: SGHTA and FQGNSA. The CDR3 covers 13 residues.

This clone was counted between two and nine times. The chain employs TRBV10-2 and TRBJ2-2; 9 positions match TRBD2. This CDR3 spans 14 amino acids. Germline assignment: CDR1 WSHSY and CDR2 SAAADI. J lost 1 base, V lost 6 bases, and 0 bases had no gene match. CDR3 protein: CASRLAGNTGELFF. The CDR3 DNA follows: TGCGCCAGCAGACTAGCGGGGAACACCGGGGAGCTGTTTTTT.

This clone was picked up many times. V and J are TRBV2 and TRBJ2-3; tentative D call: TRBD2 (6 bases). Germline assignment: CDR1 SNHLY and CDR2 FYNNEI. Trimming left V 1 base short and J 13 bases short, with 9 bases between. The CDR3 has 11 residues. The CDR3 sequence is CASSEGGEEYF. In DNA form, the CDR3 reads TGTGCCAGCAGTGAAGGAGGGGAGGAGTATTTT.

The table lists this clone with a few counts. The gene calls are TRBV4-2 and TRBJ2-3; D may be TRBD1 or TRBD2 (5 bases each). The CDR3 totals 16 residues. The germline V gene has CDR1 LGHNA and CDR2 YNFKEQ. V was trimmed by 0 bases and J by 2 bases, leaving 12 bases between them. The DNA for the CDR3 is TGTGCCAGCAGCCAAGATGAGAGGGGTCACACAGATACGCAGTATTTT. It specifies CASSQDERGHTDTQYF.

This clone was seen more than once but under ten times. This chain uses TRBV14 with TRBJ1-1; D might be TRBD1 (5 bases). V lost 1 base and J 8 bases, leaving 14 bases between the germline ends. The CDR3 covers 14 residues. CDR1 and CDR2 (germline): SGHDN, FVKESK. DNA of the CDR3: TGTGCCAGCAGCCAAGGGCAGGGACTACGGGAAGCTTTCTTT. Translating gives CASSQGQGLREAFF.

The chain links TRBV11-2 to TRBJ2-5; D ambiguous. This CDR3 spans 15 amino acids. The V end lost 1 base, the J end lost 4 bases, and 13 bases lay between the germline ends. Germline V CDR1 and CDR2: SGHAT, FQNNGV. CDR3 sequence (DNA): TGTGCCAGCAGCTTAGGAGGTGGATCCCCAGAGACCCAGTACTTC. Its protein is CASSLGGGSPETQYF.

CDR3 protein: CASRYRSTGELFF. CDR3 coding DNA: TGTGCCAGCAGATACAGGAGCACCGGGGAGCTGTTTTTT. This chain links TRBV6-5 with TRBJ2-2; D possibly corresponds to TRBD1 (5 bases). Trimming took 6 bases from V and 4 from J, leaving 9 bases between them. Germline values: CDR1 MNHEY, CDR2 SVGAGI. The CDR3 covers 13 residues.

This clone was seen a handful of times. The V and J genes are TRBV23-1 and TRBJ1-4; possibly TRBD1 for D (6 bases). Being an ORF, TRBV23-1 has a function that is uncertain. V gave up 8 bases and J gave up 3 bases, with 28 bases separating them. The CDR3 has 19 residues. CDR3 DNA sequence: TGCGCCAGCGGCATCTCCCTCCTACAGGGAAAAGCGGCTAATGAAAAACTGTTTTTT. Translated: CASGISLLQGKAANEKLFF.

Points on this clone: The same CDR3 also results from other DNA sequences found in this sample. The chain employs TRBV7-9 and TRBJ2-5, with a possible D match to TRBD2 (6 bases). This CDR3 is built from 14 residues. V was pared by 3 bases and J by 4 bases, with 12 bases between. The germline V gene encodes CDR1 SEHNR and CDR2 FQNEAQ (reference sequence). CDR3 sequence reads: CASSLGTGGETQYF. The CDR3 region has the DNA TGTGCCAGCAGCTTGGGGACTGGCGGAGAGACCCAGTACTTC. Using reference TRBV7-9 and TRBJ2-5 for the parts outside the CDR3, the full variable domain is DTGVSQNPRHKITKRGQNVTFRCDPISEHNRLYWYRQTLGQGPEFLTYFQNEAQLEKSRLLSDRFSAERPKGSFSTLEIQRTEQGDSAMYLCASSLGTGGETQYFGPGTRLLVL.

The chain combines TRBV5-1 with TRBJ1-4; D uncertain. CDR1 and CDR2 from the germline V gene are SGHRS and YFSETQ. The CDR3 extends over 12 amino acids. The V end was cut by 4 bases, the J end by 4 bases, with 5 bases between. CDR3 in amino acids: CASSVDNEKLFF. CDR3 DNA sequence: TGCGCCAGCAGCGTTGATAATGAAAAACTGTTTTTT.

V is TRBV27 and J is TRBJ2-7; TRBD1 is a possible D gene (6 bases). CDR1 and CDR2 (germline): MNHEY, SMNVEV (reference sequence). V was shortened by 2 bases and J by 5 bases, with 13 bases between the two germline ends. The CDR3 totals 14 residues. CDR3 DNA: TGTGCCAGCAGTTTAAACAGGGCGACCCACGAGCAGTACTTC. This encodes CASSLNRATHEQYF.

The CDR3 here is CASSPTGYNEQFF. The CDR3 DNA is TGCGCCAGCAGCCCGACAGGCTACAATGAGCAGTTCTTC. The chain is built from TRBV5-1 and TRBJ2-1; the D gene is possibly TRBD1 (6 bases). Per the germline V gene, CDR1 is SGHRS and CDR2 is YFSETQ. The CDR3 is 13 amino acids. V dropped 4 bases and J dropped 3 bases, with 8 bases sitting between them.

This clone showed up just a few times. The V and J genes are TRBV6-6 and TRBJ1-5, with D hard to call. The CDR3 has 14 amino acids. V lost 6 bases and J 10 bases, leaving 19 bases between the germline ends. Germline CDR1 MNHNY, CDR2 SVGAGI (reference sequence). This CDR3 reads CASSNSGDGLPQHF. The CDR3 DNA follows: TGTGCCAGCAGCAACTCTGGAGATGGGTTACCCCAGCATTTT.

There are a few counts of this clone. Here the CDR3 reads CASSVMVASYNEQFF. CDR3 in DNA: TGTGCCAGCAGCGTGATGGTGGCCTCCTACAATGAGCAGTTCTTC. The chain has TRBV7-8 and TRBJ2-1; no clear D. Trimming stripped 5 bases from V and 0 bases from J, with 11 bases between. Germline V gene data show CDR1 as SGHVS and CDR2 as FQNEAQ. The CDR3 extends over 15 amino acids.

The CDR3, as DNA: TGCGCCAGCAGCCAACAGATAATAGGCGATGAGCAGTTCTTC. Its protein is CASSQQIIGDEQFF. This chain uses TRBV4-3 with TRBJ2-1, with no clear D. This CDR3 region has 14 residues. Trimming removed 2 bases at V and 8 bases at J, with 13 bases between. Germline CDR1 is LGHNA and CDR2 is YSLEER.